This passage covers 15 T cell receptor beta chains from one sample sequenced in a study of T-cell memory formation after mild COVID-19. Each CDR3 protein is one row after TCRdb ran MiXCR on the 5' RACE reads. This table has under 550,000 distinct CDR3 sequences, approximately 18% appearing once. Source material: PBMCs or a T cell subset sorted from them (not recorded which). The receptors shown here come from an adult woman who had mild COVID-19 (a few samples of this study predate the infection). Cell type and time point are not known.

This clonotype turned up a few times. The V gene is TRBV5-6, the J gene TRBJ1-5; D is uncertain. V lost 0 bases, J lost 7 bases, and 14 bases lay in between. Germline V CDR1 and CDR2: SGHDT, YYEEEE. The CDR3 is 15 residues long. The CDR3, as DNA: TGTGCCAGCAGCTTGGTACGGCAGCGGGAACAGCCCCAGCATTTT. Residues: CASSLVRQREQPQHF.

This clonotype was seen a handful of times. The CDR3 spells CASSLDRSTGELFF. The CDR3 region has the DNA TGTGCCAGCAGCTTAGACCGTAGCACCGGGGAGCTGTTTTTT. The gene calls are TRBV7-2 and TRBJ2-2, with D hard to call. CDR1 and CDR2 (germline): SGHTA, FQGNSA. The V gene lost 1 base and the J gene lost 4 bases, with 7 bases spanning the gap. CDR3 length equals 14 residues.

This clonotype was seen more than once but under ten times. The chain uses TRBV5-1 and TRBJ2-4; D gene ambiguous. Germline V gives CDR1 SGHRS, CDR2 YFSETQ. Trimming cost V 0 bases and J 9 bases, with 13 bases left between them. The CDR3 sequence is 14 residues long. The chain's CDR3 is CASSLEGSMGIQYF. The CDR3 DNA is TGCGCCAGCAGCTTGGAAGGGTCGATGGGCATTCAGTACTTC. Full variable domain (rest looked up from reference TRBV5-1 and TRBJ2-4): KAGVTQTPRYLIKTRGQQVTLSCSPISGHRSVSWYQQTPGQGLQFLFEYFSETQRNKGNFPGRFSGRQFSNSRSEMNVSTLELGDSALYLCASSLEGSMGIQYFGAGTRLSVL.

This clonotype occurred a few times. CDR3 residues: CATSGPRTGGNTGELFF. CDR3 DNA: TGTGCCACCAGCGGACCCAGGACAGGGGGAAACACCGGGGAGCTGTTTTTT. V and J are TRBV15 and TRBJ2-2, with 10 bases lining up with TRBD1. Germline loops: CDR1 LNHNV, CDR2 YYDKDF (reference sequence). V trimming: 5 bases; J trimming: 2 bases; junction bases outside the gene matches: 8. The CDR3 extends over 17 amino acids.

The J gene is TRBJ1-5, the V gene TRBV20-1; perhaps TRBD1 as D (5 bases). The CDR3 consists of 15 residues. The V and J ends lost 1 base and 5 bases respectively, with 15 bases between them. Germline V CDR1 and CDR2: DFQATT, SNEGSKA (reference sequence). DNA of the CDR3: TGCAGTGCTAGAGGGGGGTCCAGGGACGATCAGCCCCAGCATTTT. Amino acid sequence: CSARGGSRDDQPQHF.

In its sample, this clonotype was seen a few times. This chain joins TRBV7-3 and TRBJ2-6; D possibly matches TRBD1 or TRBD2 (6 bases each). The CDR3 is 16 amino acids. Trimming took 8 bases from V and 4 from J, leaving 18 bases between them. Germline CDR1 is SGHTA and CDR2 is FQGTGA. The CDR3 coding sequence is TGTGCCAGCTCGCCGTCGGGGGCCCCAGGGGCCAACGTCCTGACTTTC. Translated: CASSPSGAPGANVLTF.

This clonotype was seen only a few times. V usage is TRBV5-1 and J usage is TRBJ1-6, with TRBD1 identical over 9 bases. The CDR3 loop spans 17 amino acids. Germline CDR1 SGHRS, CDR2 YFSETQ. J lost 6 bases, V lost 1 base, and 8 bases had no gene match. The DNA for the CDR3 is TGCGCCAGCAGCTTGAGGACAGGGGTAAACCTTAATTCACCCCTCCACTTT. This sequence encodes CASSLRTGVNLNSPLHF. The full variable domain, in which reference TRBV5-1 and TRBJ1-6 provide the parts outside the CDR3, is KAGVTQTPRYLIKTRGQQVTLSCSPISGHRSVSWYQQTPGQGLQFLFEYFSETQRNKGNFPGRFSGRQFSNSRSEMNVSTLELGDSALYLCASSLRTGVNLNSPLHFGNGTRLTVT.

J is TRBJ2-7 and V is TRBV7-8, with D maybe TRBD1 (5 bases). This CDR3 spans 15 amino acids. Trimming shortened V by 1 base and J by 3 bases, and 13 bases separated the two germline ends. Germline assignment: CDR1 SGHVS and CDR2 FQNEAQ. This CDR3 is CASSLVPGKYYEQYF. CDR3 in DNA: TGTGCCAGCAGCTTAGTTCCAGGGAAATACTACGAGCAGTACTTC.

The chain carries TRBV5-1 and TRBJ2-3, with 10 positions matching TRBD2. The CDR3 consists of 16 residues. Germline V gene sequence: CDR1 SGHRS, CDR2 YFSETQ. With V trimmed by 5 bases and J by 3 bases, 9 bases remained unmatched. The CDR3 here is CASRRGLAAETDTQYF. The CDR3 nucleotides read TGCGCCAGCAGGCGTGGACTAGCGGCTGAGACAGATACGCAGTATTTT.

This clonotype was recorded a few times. Written as DNA, the CDR3 is TGTGCCAGCAGCTTCCCCAGCGGGAGGAGCTCCTACAATGAGCAGTTCTTC. It encodes CASSFPSGRSSYNEQFF. V and J are TRBV7-8 and TRBJ2-1, with 9 bases that match TRBD2. Germline CDR1 SGHVS, CDR2 FQNEAQ. The CDR3 loop spans 17 amino acids. After removal of 3 bases from V and 0 bases from J, the junction contained 6 bases not matched to a gene.

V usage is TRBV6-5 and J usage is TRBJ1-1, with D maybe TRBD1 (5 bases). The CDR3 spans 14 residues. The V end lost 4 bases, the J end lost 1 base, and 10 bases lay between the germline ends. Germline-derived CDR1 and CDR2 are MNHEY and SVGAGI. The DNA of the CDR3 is TGTGCCAGCAGTTCGGGAGGACAGAACACTGAAGCTTTCTTT. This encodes CASSSGGQNTEAFF.

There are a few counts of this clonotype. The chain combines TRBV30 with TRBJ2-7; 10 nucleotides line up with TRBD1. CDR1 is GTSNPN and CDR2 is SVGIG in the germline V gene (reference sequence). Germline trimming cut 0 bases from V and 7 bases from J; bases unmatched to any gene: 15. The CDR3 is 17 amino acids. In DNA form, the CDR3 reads TGTGCCTGGAGTGTATTAAGACTACGGGACAGGGGAGGTGAGCAGTACTTC. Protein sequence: CAWSVLRLRDRGGEQYF.

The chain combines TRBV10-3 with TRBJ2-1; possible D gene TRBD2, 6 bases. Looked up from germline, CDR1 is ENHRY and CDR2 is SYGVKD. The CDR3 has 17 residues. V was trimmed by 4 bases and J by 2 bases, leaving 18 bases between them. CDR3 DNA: TGTGCCATCAGTGCCTTTGGCGGGGTCACCCCCTACAATGAGCAGTTCTTC. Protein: CAISAFGGVTPYNEQFF.

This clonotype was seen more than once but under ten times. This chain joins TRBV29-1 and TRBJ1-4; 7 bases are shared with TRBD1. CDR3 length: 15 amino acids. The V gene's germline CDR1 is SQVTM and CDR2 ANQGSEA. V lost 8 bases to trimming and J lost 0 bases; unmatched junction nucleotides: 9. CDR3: CSTGDSLATNEKLFF. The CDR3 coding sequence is TGCAGCACTGGGGACAGTCTTGCAACTAATGAAAAACTGTTTTTT.

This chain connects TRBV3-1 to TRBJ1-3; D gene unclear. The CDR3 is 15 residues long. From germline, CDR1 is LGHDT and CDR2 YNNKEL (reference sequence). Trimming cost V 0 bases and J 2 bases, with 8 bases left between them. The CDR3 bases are TGTGCCAGCAGCCAAGATCGGGGAGCTGGAAACACCATATATTTT. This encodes CASSQDRGAGNTIYF.